Listed below are T cell receptor beta chains from one sample, sequenced in a study of long-term antiretroviral therapy in people with HIV. TCRdb's table, derived via immunoSEQ multiplex PCR, lists solely in-frame clones and lacks some. The repertoire has over 8,500 clones, 76% of them found once; the top ten carry around a fifth. The sample was unsorted PBMCs, taken at the start of antiretroviral therapy, before treatment. These receptors were taken from a man aged 25-45 years with HIV. Each CDR3 is given with its conserved first and last residue. The D gene is left open where the match is weak. A row's size may be missing; if present it is once, few, many or a size class.

V gene	CDR3 length	D gene	clone size	J gene	CDR3 protein	CDR3 DNA
TRBV14	17	TRBD2	-	TRBJ2-1	CASSRASSAGGYNEQFF	TGTGCCAGCAGCCGCGCCAGCTCCGCGGGAGGATACAATGAGCAGTTCTTC
TRBV11-3	15	TRBD1	few	TRBJ2-3	CASSHGTASTDTQYF	TGTGCCAGCAGCCACGGGACAGCTAGCACAGATACGCAGTATTTT
TRBV5-6	16	-	once	TRBJ1-2	CASRPNGGQNLYGYTF	TGTGCCAGCAGACCTAATGGAGGACAGAATCTCTATGGCTACACCTTC
TRBV5-6	14	-	-	TRBJ2-7	CASSFGLAAYEQYF	TGTGCCAGCAGCTTTGGGCTAGCCGCCTACGAGCAGTACTTC
TRBV5-4	14	-	-	TRBJ1-2	CASSLVGALGGYTF	TGTGCCAGCAGCTTGGTGGGGGCGCTAGGTGGCTACACCTTC
TRBV4-2	19	TRBD2	-	TRBJ2-2	CASSQDTGSGIGNTGELFF	TGTGCCAGCAGCCAAGATACGGGAAGCGGGATCGGAAACACCGGGGAGCTGTTTTTT
TRBV7-9	13	-	-	TRBJ1-1	CASSLGGRAEAFF	TGTGCCAGCAGCTTAGGAGGCAGGGCTGAAGCTTTCTTT
TRBV27	13	TRBD1	medium-sized	TRBJ1-2	CASSAWTGDGYTF	TGTGCCAGCAGTGCCTGGACAGGGGACGGCTACACCTTC
TRBV11-1	15	-	-	TRBJ1-1	CASSWGGAADTEAFF	TGTGCCAGCAGCTGGGGCGGGGCGGCCGACACTGAAGCTTTCTTT
TRBV6-6	13	-	-	TRBJ1-5	CASTSAGNQPQHF	TGTGCCAGCACCTCAGCCGGCAATCAGCCCCAGCATTTT
TRBV5-1	14	-	-	TRBJ2-1	CASSSGLEANEQFF	TGCGCCAGCAGTTCCGGACTCGAGGCGAATGAGCAGTTCTTC
TRBV6-1	17	TRBD2	-	TRBJ2-3	CASSGTSGRPSTDTQYF	TGTGCCAGCAGTGGGACTAGCGGGAGACCGAGCACAGATACGCAGTATTTT
TRBV29-1	14	-	-	TRBJ2-7	CSATLRPGRNEQYF	TGCAGCGCGACACTGCGGCCAGGTCGGAACGAGCAGTACTTC
TRBV19	13	-	-	TRBJ1-5	CASNAGYNQPQHF	TGTGCCAGTAACGCAGGGTACAATCAGCCCCAGCATTTT
TRBV7-2	14	-	-	TRBJ1-2	CASSAPNMDYGYTF	TGTGCCAGCAGCGCCCCCAACATGGACTATGGCTACACCTTC
TRBV6-5	13	-	-	TRBJ1-5	CASRPGGNQPQHF	TGTGCCAGCAGGCCGGGTGGGAATCAGCCCCAGCATTTT
TRBV18	14	-	few	TRBJ2-7	CASSPGGLPYEQYF	TGTGCCAGCTCACCAGGTGGTCTTCCCTACGAGCAGTACTTC
TRBV7-2	15	-	-	TRBJ1-5	CASSPIGGAGQPQHF	TGTGCCAGCAGCCCGATTGGGGGGGCAGGACAGCCCCAGCATTTT
TRBV7-9	16	-	-	TRBJ2-3	CASSFTLQTSTDTQYF	TGTGCCAGCAGCTTTACTTTACAAACTAGCACAGATACGCAGTATTTT
TRBV6-5	16	-	-	TRBJ1-2	CASSYLVGSPNYGYTF	TGTGCCAGCAGTTACCTTGTCGGCAGCCCTAACTATGGCTACACCTTC
TRBV6-6	13	-	medium-sized	TRBJ2-7	CASSYHAAYEQYF	TGTGCCAGCAGTTACCATGCAGCCTACGAGCAGTACTTC
TRBV2	13	TRBD1	-	TRBJ1-1	CASRGQGYTEAFF	TGTGCCAGCAGGGGACAGGGGTACACTGAAGCTTTCTTT
TRBV5-8	16	TRBD1	-	TRBJ2-1	CASSLTGGALVNEQFF	TGTGCCAGCAGCTTGACAGGGGGCGCCCTGGTGAATGAGCAGTTCTTC
TRBV6-1	14	TRBD1	-	TRBJ1-1	CASRTGQENTEAFF	TGTGCCAGCAGGACAGGACAGGAGAACACTGAAGCTTTCTTT
TRBV19	14	-	-	TRBJ2-1	CASSIMPTNNEQFF	TGTGCCAGTAGTATAATGCCGACAAACAATGAGCAGTTCTTC
TRBV18	13	-	few	TRBJ1-5	CASSPSGVQPQHF	TGTGCCAGCTCACCTTCAGGGGTTCAGCCCCAGCATTTT
TRBV7-2	15	-	-	TRBJ2-7	CASSFGGKSSYEQYF	TGTGCCAGCAGCTTTGGGGGGAAAAGCTCCTACGAGCAGTACTTC
TRBV7-2	16	-	-	TRBJ2-3	CASSLVTGAELDTQYF	TGTGCCAGCAGCTTAGTCACAGGAGCAGAGTTGGATACGCAGTATTTT
TRBV5-4	13	TRBD1	-	TRBJ1-3	CASSLGQGGTIYF	TGTGCCAGCAGCTTGGGGCAGGGGGGAACCATATATTTT
TRBV19	12	-	few	TRBJ1-5	CASRGWDQPQHF	TGTGCCAGTAGGGGGTGGGATCAGCCCCAGCATTTT
TRBV6-1	14	-	-	TRBJ2-7	CASRTWGSSYEQYF	TGTGCCAGCAGGACATGGGGGTCCTCCTACGAGCAGTACTTC
TRBV7-9	15	TRBD1	few	TRBJ1-5	CASSSMDRGSQPQHF	TGTGCCAGCAGCTCTATGGACAGGGGGAGTCAGCCCCAGCATTTT
TRBV5-1	15	-	-	TRBJ2-3	CASTPPASGTDTQYF	TGCGCCAGCACCCCCCCGGCTAGCGGCACAGATACGCAGTATTTT
TRBV5-6	16	-	-	TRBJ2-2	CASSLVARTNTGELFF	TGTGCCAGCAGCTTGGTGGCCAGGACGAACACCGGGGAGCTGTTTTTT
TRBV9	15	-	-	TRBJ1-1	CASSGYQGMNTEAFF	TGTGCCAGCAGCGGCTATCAGGGGATGAACACTGAAGCTTTCTTT
TRBV2	16	-	-	TRBJ2-3	CASSDTSGTYTDTQYF	TGTGCCAGCAGTGATACGTCCGGGACTTACACAGATACGCAGTATTTT
TRBV18	13	-	-	TRBJ1-2	CASSMATNYGYTF	TGTGCCAGCTCAATGGCCACAAACTATGGCTACACCTTC
TRBV6-5	16	-	-	TRBJ1-4	CASSYGQTENNEKLFF	TGTGCCAGCAGTTACGGTCAGACAGAGAATAATGAAAAACTGTTTTTT